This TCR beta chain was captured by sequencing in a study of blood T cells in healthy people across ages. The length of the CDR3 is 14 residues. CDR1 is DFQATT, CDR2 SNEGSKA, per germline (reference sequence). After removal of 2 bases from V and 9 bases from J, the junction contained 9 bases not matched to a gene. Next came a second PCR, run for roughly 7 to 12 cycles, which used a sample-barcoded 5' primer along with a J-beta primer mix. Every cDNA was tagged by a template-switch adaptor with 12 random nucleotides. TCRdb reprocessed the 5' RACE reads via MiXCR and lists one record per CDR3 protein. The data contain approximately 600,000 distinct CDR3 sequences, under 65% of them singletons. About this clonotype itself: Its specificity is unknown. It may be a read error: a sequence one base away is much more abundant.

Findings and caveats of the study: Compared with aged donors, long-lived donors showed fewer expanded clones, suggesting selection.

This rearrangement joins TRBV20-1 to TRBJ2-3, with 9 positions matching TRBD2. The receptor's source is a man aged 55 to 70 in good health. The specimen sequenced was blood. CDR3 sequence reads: CSARLLSGRQTQYF. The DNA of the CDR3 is TGCAGTGCTAGACTACTAAGCGGGAGGCAGACGCAGTATTTT.